The rows below give T cell receptor beta chains drawn from one sample of a study of T cell responses to AZD1222 COVID-19 vaccine. Data came from immunoSEQ multiplex PCR; TCRdb stores just in-frame clones and leaves some out. The sample carries tens of thousands of clones, approximately 91% recorded once. Sequencing was performed on peripheral blood, taken on day 0 of MenACWY control vaccination. The receptors were sampled from an adult in good health. CDR3s leave out the opening cysteine and the closing phenylalanine or tryptophan. Some rows have no size entry. The others give once, few or many, or a class for an expanded clone.

v_gene: TRBV7-8
abundance: -
j_gene: TRBJ2-7
CDR3aa: ASSLDPYGQYEQY

v_gene: TRBV30
abundance: -
j_gene: TRBJ2-5
CDR3aa: AWSTGLETQY

v_gene: TRBV20-1
abundance: -
j_gene: TRBJ2-5
CDR3aa: SALGQETQY

v_gene: TRBV9
abundance: few
j_gene: TRBJ1-6
CDR3aa: ASSVEGSNSPLH

v_gene: TRBV28
abundance: -
j_gene: TRBJ2-7
CDR3aa: ASRRTGGTGRTYEQY

v_gene: TRBV6-5
abundance: -
j_gene: TRBJ1-5
CDR3aa: ASRGQGAGQPQH

v_gene: TRBV11-3
abundance: -
j_gene: TRBJ2-7
CDR3aa: ASSLVGGEEQY

v_gene: TRBV9
abundance: -
j_gene: TRBJ1-1
CDR3aa: ASSVYGGLYTEAF

v_gene: TRBV4-3
abundance: -
j_gene: TRBJ1-1
CDR3aa: ASSQVYRVFGENTEAF

v_gene: TRBV7-2
abundance: -
j_gene: TRBJ2-2
CDR3aa: ASSLWDRASGELF

v_gene: TRBV7-6
abundance: -
j_gene: TRBJ2-1
CDR3aa: ASSLRAGGISYNEQF

v_gene: TRBV2
abundance: -
j_gene: TRBJ2-7
CDR3aa: ASNDLGYEQY

v_gene: TRBV6-5
abundance: -
j_gene: TRBJ2-3
CDR3aa: ASTAMDTQY

v_gene: TRBV2
abundance: -
j_gene: TRBJ2-7
CDR3aa: ASSEWGSNAPTEQY

v_gene: TRBV5-4
abundance: -
j_gene: TRBJ1-2
CDR3aa: ASRGLVDYGYT

v_gene: TRBV28
abundance: -
j_gene: TRBJ2-4
CDR3aa: ASSPPGAGKNIQY

v_gene: TRBV19
abundance: once
j_gene: TRBJ1-5
CDR3aa: ASTSRVWNQPQH

v_gene: TRBV19
abundance: -
j_gene: TRBJ2-1
CDR3aa: ASSQTSSSYNEQF

v_gene: TRBV2
abundance: -
j_gene: TRBJ1-5
CDR3aa: ASRPQTGNNQPQH

v_gene: TRBV9
abundance: -
j_gene: TRBJ2-3
CDR3aa: ASSVAGGIDTQY

v_gene: TRBV2
abundance: -
j_gene: TRBJ2-7
CDR3aa: ASSWDRAPGGEQY

v_gene: TRBV7-3
abundance: -
j_gene: TRBJ2-1
CDR3aa: ASSLRGGPYNEQF

v_gene: TRBV21-1
abundance: -
j_gene: TRBJ2-7
CDR3aa: ASSKALGDRAYEQY

v_gene: TRBV7-2
abundance: -
j_gene: TRBJ2-5
CDR3aa: ASSPRNQETQY

v_gene: TRBV5-1
abundance: -
j_gene: TRBJ1-2
CDR3aa: ASSARTGERGYGYT

v_gene: TRBV5-1
abundance: -
j_gene: TRBJ1-6
CDR3aa: ASSLSLQGASPLH

v_gene: TRBV4-1
abundance: -
j_gene: TRBJ1-2
CDR3aa: ASSPYSFNYGYT

v_gene: TRBV19
abundance: -
j_gene: TRBJ2-1
CDR3aa: ASSIGGNNEQF

v_gene: TRBV7-2
abundance: -
j_gene: TRBJ2-7
CDR3aa: ASRKGLAGAYEQY